This T cell receptor (beta chain) was identified in a study of T cell repertoires in cytomegalovirus infection. The wider study: HLA-C-restricted CMV epitopes, recently identified, and well-studied HLA-B-restricted ones were used by the study.

This clonotype occurred a few times. The antigen remains unidentified. General observations from the study: There were HLA-C-restricted CMV-specific TCR beta clonotypes dominating the ex vivo response. Of the TCR beta families, the public ones yielded a cumulative frequency that identified carriers of CMV plus the relevant HLA.

One entry per CDR3 protein, called by TCRdb with MiXCR from the reads. The repertoire holds 110,000 or so distinct CDR3 sequences, with around 30% as singletons. The TCR originated in a human donor in good health (CMV status not recorded). Some clones in this sample may be carry-over from other donors' samples. This specimen was CD8+ T cells from cultured PBMCs, taken from culture after CMV antigen stimulation.

The DNA for the CDR3 is TGCGCCAGCAGCCAAGCGGCAGGGGACGAGCAGTACTTC. Amino acids: CASSQAAGDEQYF. The V gene is TRBV4-1, the J gene TRBJ2-7; TRBD1 might be the D (6 bases). CDR1 is MGHRA, CDR2 YSYEKL, per germline. This CDR3 spans 13 amino acids. With 1 base removed from V and 5 bases from J, the gap between germline ends came to 9 bases.